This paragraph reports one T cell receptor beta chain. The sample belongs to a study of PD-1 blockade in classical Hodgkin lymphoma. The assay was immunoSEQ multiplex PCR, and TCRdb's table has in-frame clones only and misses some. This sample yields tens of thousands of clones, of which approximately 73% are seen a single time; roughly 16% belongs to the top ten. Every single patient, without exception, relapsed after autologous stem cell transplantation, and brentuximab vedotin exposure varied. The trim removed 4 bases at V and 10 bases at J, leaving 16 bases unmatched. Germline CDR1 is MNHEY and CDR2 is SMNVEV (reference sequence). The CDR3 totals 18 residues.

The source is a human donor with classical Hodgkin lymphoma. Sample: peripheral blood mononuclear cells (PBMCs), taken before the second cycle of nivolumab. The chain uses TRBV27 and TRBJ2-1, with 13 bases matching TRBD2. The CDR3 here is CASSSGTSGTLGVSEQFF. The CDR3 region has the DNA TGTGCCAGCAGTTCCGGGACTAGCGGGACCTTAGGAGTAAGCGAGCAGTTCTTC.